This T cell receptor (beta chain) was sequenced in a study of read filtering for tumor transcriptome and immune sequencing. Background on the study: Transcriptome libraries were built from DNase-treated RNA.

Per germline, CDR1 SQVTM and CDR2 ANQGSEA. The V and J ends lost 4 bases and 0 bases, in that order; junction bases with no gene match: 12. The CDR3 length is 17 residues. Findings of the study overall: This fraction held mixed bone marrow immune cells after CD138-negative sorting.

Molecular barcoded adaptors covering alpha/delta and beta/gamma chains were used on roughly 400 ng RNA. One entry per CDR3 protein results from TCRdb running MiXCR on the reads. This sample has roughly 130,000 distinct CDR3 sequences, with 10% to 15% found just once. Many counts were recorded for this clonotype. The antigen is not known. The TCR sequence derives from a donor at least 40 years old with multiple myeloma. The sequenced material came from a population of CD138-negative cells sorted from bone marrow. The V gene is TRBV29-1, the J gene TRBJ2-7; 10 bases map to TRBD2. CDR3 loop: CSVGGLAGGLSSYEQYF. CDR3 DNA sequence: TGCAGCGTTGGAGGGTTAGCGGGAGGCCTGAGCTCCTACGAGCAGTACTTC.